Below, one T cell receptor (beta chain) is given with its context. Its cognate antigen has yet to be identified. Base qualities are missing; no much larger clone stands one base away. A FACSAria II was used to sort memory CD4+ T cells, defined as single viable CD3+CD4+CD8-CD45RO+ cells. To determine CMV serostatus, a Roche Elecsys assay was used that detects serum IgG against CMV pp150, pp28, p38 and p52. After the samples were thawed, total CD4+ T cells were enriched through positive selection using CD4 magnetic microbeads. The samples came from a different study that was designed specifically to examine the CD4+ T cell memory repertoire. Peripheral blood mononuclear cells were isolated and cryopreserved according to standard operating procedures, and serum was stored at -80 degrees C. Staining used CD3-PerCP (BW264/56), CD4-APC (RPA-T4), CD45RO-PE (UCHT1) and CD8-Pacific Orange (3B5) antibodies, with Sytox blue excluding non-viable cells.

The cysteine opens and the phenylalanine closes a CDR3 of 14 amino acids. Only the CDR3 part of the read is kept: 42 bases, read in frame from the first base. CDR1 and CDR2 were assigned from the germline V gene as SGHTA and FQGTGA. V is pared back by 5 bases and J by 5 bases, with 16 bases lying between the germline termini. The Quick-DNA Microprep Kit was used to extract genomic DNA from the sorted cells. TCRbeta DNA was amplified with the immunoSEQ hsTCRbeta kit following the manufacturer's protocol. TCRbeta libraries were sequenced on an Illumina MiSeq instrument. The original methods were these. After out-of-frame sequences were removed, 2,204,828 distinct TCRbeta sequences remained, averaging roughly 67,000 per individual. Two values were used to score each individual: the count of 150 to 200 previously reported CMV-associated TCRbeta sequences and the total count of productive distinct TCRbeta sequences. A beta-binomial model was reimplemented in Python, and scikit-learn random forests with default parameters were trained on data from the US cohort. On the Belgian cohort, classifier performance was reported as the median AUC, along with percentile confidence intervals, across 10,000 bootstrap iterations. The table comes from immuneACCESS by way of TCRdb, which keeps in-frame sequences with V and J called. Part of the clones is missing from these tables; in studies checked, under half for an unresolved V gene and the rest for unknown reasons. From that table come the V and J calls and clone size; the DNA was used to work out D and trimming. This sample lists around 45,000 clones; under 85% were detected once. The top ten constitute less than 0.75% of the sample.

This sample was included in a study of memory CD4+ T cells and cytomegalovirus serostatus (dated by TCRdb to between 2018 and 2020). Concerning the study at large: The cohort comprised roughly 35 healthy Belgian adults, 9 CMV seropositive and 24 CMV seronegative. CD4+ memory TCRbeta repertoires of a Belgian cohort with known cytomegalovirus serostatus were sequenced in order to replicate a published TCR-based CMV serostatus classifier. Study-wide findings and limitations: On the Belgian cohort, the classifier based on the original framework reached a median bootstrapped AUC of approximately 0.95, with a 95% CI of 0.76-1.00. The results were interpreted as suggesting that the CMV-associated TCR signature is largely present in the CD4+ memory repertoire. Only CD4+CD45RO+ memory cells were sequenced, unlike the original study, which covered naive and memory CD4+ and CD8+ populations. Among the roughly 160 previously reported CMV-associated TCRbeta sequences, approximately 67 showed up in the CD4+ memory repertoires, with each one found in between one and five individuals. For predicting CMV serostatus, the median bootstrapped AUC was about 0.95 using the original framework and about 0.9 using a US-trained random forest.

What was sequenced was memory CD4+ T cells from blood. The receptor's source is an adult in good health and CMV-seronegative. The sequence links TRBV7-3 to TRBJ2-7; the D gene assignment is perhaps TRBD1 or TRBD2, with each matching 5 bases. The DNA sequence follows: TGTGCCAGCAGCAGTGGGGGAATGGACCACGAGCAGTACTTC. Translated, it reads CASSSGGMDHEQYF.